Each of the 22 T cell receptor delta chains below was sequenced from the same sample in a study of Vδ1+ human thymocytes. General study results and limits: In the thymus, TRG and TRD repertoires looked highly polyclonal with Gaussian CDR3 lengths.

Their cognate antigens are unknown. The template was reverse-transcribed extracted RNA. Multiplex PCR used pooled V-gene forward primers and a constant-region reverse primer to amplify CDR3s. TCRdb re-called the multiplex PCR reads via CATT. The sample has tens of thousands of delta-chain clones; 15% to 20% are singletons. Sequencing was carried out using Vdelta1+ gamma-delta thymocytes from the thymus. Subset described: FACS-sorted CD3+ TCRalphabeta- TCRVdelta1+ TCRVdelta2- thymocytes. These receptors originate from a boy less than two years old who had congenital heart surgery.

This clone was detected a few times. The junction differs from germline at one of its ends, possibly a read error. The chain joins TRDV1 to TRDJ1; 8 bases align to TRDD2. This CDR3 spans 19 amino acids. The germline gives CDR1 TSWWSYY, CDR2 QGS. As DNA, the CDR3 is TGTGCTCTTGGGGGAGGCCTTCCTAAAGAACCCCGACACACCGATAAACGCATCTTT. This codes for CALGGGLPKEPRHTDKRIF.

The chain carries TRDV1 and TRDJ1; D is perhaps TRDD3 (9 bases). The CDR3 has 26 amino acids. The germline V gene has CDR1 TSWWSYY and CDR2 QGS. Trimming took 2 bases from V and 8 from J, leaving 51 bases between them. The CDR3 protein is CALGESCLPTTRGVLGDPYTAIKLIF. As DNA, the CDR3 is TGTGCTCTTGGGGAAAGCTGTCTTCCTACGACGAGGGGTGTACTGGGGGACCCCTATACGGCGATAAAACTCATCTTT.

This chain links TRDV1 with TRDJ1; TRDD2 might be the D (6 bases). Trimming removed 4 bases at V and 11 bases at J, with 35 bases between. From germline, CDR1 is TSWWSYY and CDR2 QGS. There are 19 residues in the CDR3. CDR3 loop: CALGGWRPLPLGRYPRLIF. In DNA, the CDR3 is TGTGCTCTTGGGGGATGGCGACCCCTTCCACTTGGGCGATACCCCCGCCTCATCTTT.

This clone was observed a handful of times. The chain is built from TRDV1 and TRDJ1; TRDD3 matches at 7 bases. In germline, CDR1 is TSWWSYY, CDR2 QGS. The CDR3 contains 16 residues. Unmatched junction bases numbered 8, after V lost 2 bases and J lost 2 bases. CDR3 in amino acids: CALGECSGGPTDKLIF. The CDR3 DNA is TGTGCTCTTGGGGAATGTAGTGGGGGACCGACCGATAAACTCATCTTT.

This clone was counted a few times. The chain is built from TRDV3 and TRDJ4, with 12 nucleotides matching TRDD3. Trimming removed 3 bases from V and 0 bases from J; junction bases left unmatched: 17. Germline CDR1 TVYSNPD, CDR2 GDNSRS (reference sequence). The CDR3 extends over 18 amino acids. CDR3 sequence: CAFLSSYLGDTPTRPLIF. CDR3 DNA: TGTGCCTTCCTCTCATCCTACCTGGGGGATACGCCAACCAGACCCCTGATCTTT.

V and J are TRDV1 and TRDJ1; 9 nucleotides line up with TRDD3. Germline-derived CDR1 and CDR2 are TSWWSYY and QGS. With V trimmed by 0 bases and J by 0 bases, 17 bases remained unmatched. The CDR3 loop spans 21 amino acids. The CDR3 sequence: CALGELGRPSLGDQYTDKLIF. CDR3 nucleotides: TGTGCTCTTGGGGAACTTGGACGCCCCTCTCTGGGGGATCAGTACACCGATAAACTCATCTTT.

This clone was picked up a small number of times. This chain links TRDV1 with TRDJ1, with 7 bases matching TRDD3. V dropped 0 bases and J dropped 10; count of bases not matched to a gene: 20. The germline CDR1 and CDR2 sequences are TSWWSYY and QGS. The CDR3 is 18 residues long. The CDR3 region is CALGELSPYGYAPRPLIF. The CDR3 DNA is TGTGCTCTTGGGGAACTCAGCCCCTATGGATACGCCCCGAGACCACTCATCTTT.

V usage is TRDV1 and J usage is TRDJ1, with 8 bases aligning to TRDD3. J was trimmed by 0 bases and V by 5 bases; bases with no gene match: 14. CDR1 TSWWSYY and CDR2 QGS come from the germline V gene. The CDR3 covers 18 residues. CDR3 nucleotides: TGTGCTCTTGGGATCTCGTACTGGGGGCCCCACTACACCGATAAACTCATCTTT. Translating it yields CALGISYWGPHYTDKLIF.

This rearrangement joins TRDV1 to TRDJ1; 9 bases are shared with TRDD3. From germline, CDR1 is TSWWSYY and CDR2 QGS. The CDR3 runs to 19 residues. With V trimmed by 1 base and J by 7 bases, 19 bases remained unmatched. CDR3 nucleotides: TGTGCTCTTGGGGAACATTTTCCACTTTCCCCCTACTGGGGGAGTAAACTCATCTTT. Amino acids: CALGEHFPLSPYWGSKLIF.

This clone turned up a few times. V usage is TRDV1 and J usage is TRDJ1; 11 bases are a match to TRDD3. The CDR3 consists of 25 residues. Germline-derived CDR1 and CDR2 are TSWWSYY and QGS. With V trimmed by 4 bases and J by 0 bases, 31 bases remained unmatched. CDR3 DNA: TGTGCTCTTGGGGGTCTTCACCCTCATTGGGGGATACGCAGTCCATTCGCTCAGTACACCGATAAACTCATCTTT. It is translated as CALGGLHPHWGIRSPFAQYTDKLIF.

The chain recombines TRDV1 with TRDJ2, with D unclear. The V gene lost 0 bases and the J gene lost 3 bases, with 5 bases spanning the gap. This CDR3 is 14 amino acids long. Looked up from germline, CDR1 is TSWWSYY and CDR2 is QGS. CDR3 nucleotides: TGTGCTCTTGGGGAACTAGGGATGACAGCACAACTCTTCTTT. Its protein product is CALGELGMTAQLFF.

The chain couples TRDV1 to TRDJ1, with TRDD2 as a possible D gene (6 bases). V was cut by 4 bases and J by 0 bases, with 27 bases left in between. The CDR3 has 20 residues. Germline CDR1 reads TSWWSYY; CDR2 reads QGS. CDR3 in amino acids: CALGAFPNHVAKPYTDKLIF. CDR3 nucleotide sequence: TGTGCTCTTGGGGCCTTCCCTAATCACGTTGCCAAGCCGTACACCGATAAACTCATCTTT.

The V and J genes are TRDV1 and TRDJ1, with no clear D. The ends were cut back, 3 bases at V and 4 bases at J, with 18 bases in the middle. The CDR3 consists of 16 residues. CDR1 and CDR2 from the germline V gene are TSWWSYY and QGS. The CDR3 here is CALGEPTLKLSDKLIF. The CDR3 DNA is TGTGCTCTTGGGGAGCCCACTCTAAAGTTAAGCGATAAACTCATCTTT.

V is TRDV1 and J is TRDJ1; the match to TRDD3 covers 7 bases. Losses at the gene ends were 2 bases for V and 0 bases for J; bases not matched to a gene: 15. There are 19 residues in the CDR3. Germline CDR1 is TSWWSYY and CDR2 is QGS. The chain's CDR3 is CALGEVVGYRLRYTDKLIF. Written as DNA, the CDR3 is TGTGCTCTTGGGGAAGTGGTGGGATACCGACTGAGGTACACCGATAAACTCATCTTT.

This clone was seen a few times. The V gene is TRDV1, the J gene TRDJ1, with 10 bases fitting TRDD3. Germline trimming cut 3 bases from V and 5 bases from J; bases unmatched to any gene: 9. CDR3 length equals 16 residues. Germline CDR1 reads TSWWSYY; CDR2 reads QGS. The chain's CDR3 is CALGDSFWGIGDKLIF. The CDR3 DNA reads as TGTGCTCTTGGGGATTCCTTCTGGGGGATAGGGGATAAACTCATCTTT.

This clone has only a few counts. The rearrangement joins TRDV1 to TRDJ1; 7 bases are a match to TRDD3. CDR1 and CDR2 (germline): TSWWSYY, QGS. The CDR3 is 19 amino acids. Trimming took 0 bases from V and 3 from J; bases not matched to a gene: 16. CDR3 protein: CALGELPHSYWGTSDKLIF. The DNA of the CDR3 is TGTGCTCTTGGGGAACTTCCACACTCTTACTGGGGTACGTCCGATAAACTCATCTTT.

This clone turned up a few times. The J gene is TRDJ1, the V gene TRDV1, with 9 bases identical to TRDD3. The V gene end was trimmed by 0 bases and the J gene end by 1 base; junction bases not matched to a gene: 21. Germline V gene lookup returns CDR1 TSWWSYY and CDR2 QGS. This CDR3 is 22 amino acids long. The CDR3 spells CALGELRMAGLGDKEGTDKLIF. The CDR3 nucleotides read TGTGCTCTTGGGGAACTTCGGATGGCCGGATTGGGGGATAAGGAAGGCACCGATAAACTCATCTTT.

This clone occurred a few times. The chain employs TRDV1 and TRDJ1; the match to TRDD3 covers 10 bases. The CDR3 spans 20 residues. Germline trimming cut 2 bases from V and 0 bases from J; bases unmatched to any gene: 15. Germline V gene data show CDR1 as TSWWSYY and CDR2 as QGS. CDR3 nucleotide sequence: TGTGCTCTTGGGGAATGGATCCGGGGGATACGCCCCATTTACACCGATAAACTCATCTTT. Its translation: CALGEWIRGIRPIYTDKLIF.

V is TRDV1 and J is TRDJ1; 10 nucleotides match TRDD3. CDR1 TSWWSYY and CDR2 QGS come from the germline V gene. The CDR3 loop spans 21 amino acids. With V trimmed by 2 bases and J by 8 bases, 26 bases remained unmatched. The CDR3 protein is CALGECTGWIGGYRIATKLIF. CDR3 in DNA: TGTGCTCTTGGGGAATGTACAGGGTGGATTGGGGGATACCGGATTGCAACAAAACTCATCTTT.

Concerning this clone: A read error may explain this, as a much larger clone is one base away. The sample contains more than one DNA sequence encoding this CDR3. The J gene is TRDJ1, the V gene TRDV2; D possibly corresponds to TRDD3 (6 bases). Germline V gene sequence: CDR1 GEAIGNYY, CDR2 EKD. CDR3 size: 14 residues. The DNA for the CDR3 is TGTGCCTGTGCGAGGGATATGAGCACCGATAAGCTCATCTTT. Encoded protein: CACARDMSTDKLIF.

A few counts support this clone. The chain links TRDV1 to TRDJ1; D is undetermined. V dropped 0 bases and J dropped 0 bases, with 8 bases sitting between them. The CDR3 runs to 15 residues. Germline V lookup: CDR1 TSWWSYY, CDR2 QGS. Here the CDR3 reads CALGELRSHTDKLIF. Written as DNA, the CDR3 is TGTGCTCTTGGGGAACTGAGGAGCCACACCGATAAACTCATCTTT.

The V and J genes are TRDV1 and TRDJ1; 8 bases are a match to TRDD3. This CDR3 contains 20 residues. After removal of 1 base from V and 0 bases from J, the junction contained 16 bases not matched to a gene. The V gene's germline CDR1 is TSWWSYY and CDR2 QGS. CDR3 in DNA: TGTGCTCTTGGGGAACGGGTGGGCTATGGACTGGGGGTCTACACCGATAAACTCATCTTT. Encoded protein: CALGERVGYGLGVYTDKLIF.